The 6 T cell receptor beta chains presented below share a single source sample, sequenced in a study of T-cell reconstitution after alpha-beta-depleted transplantation in children. TCRbeta library construction was performed incorporating unique molecular identifiers. TCRdb recomputed calls from the PCR reads with MiXCR, one row per CDR3 protein. The repertoire has about 370,000 distinct CDR3 sequences, 20% of them found once; the top ten carry around 4%. The specimen was PBMCs from the stem cell graft donor, collected from the stem cell graft. Receptors were obtained from a human donor who donated a stem cell graft to a child with acute myeloid leukemia.

This clonotype was detected a few times. The chain is built from TRBV20-1 and TRBJ2-1, with TRBD2 matching over 8 bases. CDR1 is DFQATT, CDR2 SNEGSKA, per germline (reference sequence). The CDR3 loop spans 14 amino acids. With 5 bases clipped from V and 4 bases from J, the junction kept 7 bases outside the gene matches. CDR3 residues: CSASGLAGYNEQFF. CDR3 nucleotides: TGCAGTGCTTCAGGGCTAGCGGGTTACAATGAGCAGTTCTTC.

This clonotype came up a few times. The J gene is TRBJ1-4, the V gene TRBV24-1; 11 bases map to TRBD1. V lost 4 bases and J lost 6; bases outside the gene matches: 6. The germline V gene encodes CDR1 KGHDR and CDR2 SFDVKD. The CDR3 extends over 16 amino acids. The CDR3 DNA reads TGTGCCACCAGTGACGGGACAGGGGGAATGGATGAAAAACTGTTTTTT. Translating gives CATSDGTGGMDEKLFF.

A few counts support this clonotype. V usage is TRBV12-3 or TRBV12-4 and J usage is TRBJ2-2; D may be TRBD2 (6 bases). The CDR3 consists of 20 residues. The ends were cut back, 0 bases at V and 1 base at J, with 21 bases in the middle. The CDR3 DNA is TGTGCCAGCAGTTTAGCTTGGCGCGGGAATGGACGGATGAACACCGGGGAGCTGTTTTTT. Its translation is CASSLAWRGNGRMNTGELFF.

This clonotype was seen a few times. The V call is TRBV12-3 or TRBV12-4, the J call TRBJ2-5; 9 bases line up with TRBD2. The trim removed 6 bases at V and 10 bases at J, leaving 12 bases unmatched. This CDR3 comprises 14 residues. This CDR3 is CASRGTSRPQDQYF. The CDR3 DNA sequence: TGTGCCAGCAGAGGGACTAGCCGCCCCCAAGACCAGTACTTC.

This sequence joins TRBV5-1 and TRBJ2-4; 10 bases agree with TRBD1. Germline trimming cut 0 bases from V and 0 bases from J; bases unmatched to any gene: 9. Germline CDR1 SGHRS, CDR2 YFSETQ. CDR3 length equals 19 residues. The CDR3, as DNA: TGCGCCAGCAGCTTGGAGGGGACAGGGGCGCCTATAGCCAAAAACATTCAGTACTTC. Translation gives CASSLEGTGAPIAKNIQYF.

A few counts support this clonotype. V usage is TRBV28 and J usage is TRBJ2-7; D is ambiguous. The CDR3 is made up of 13 amino acids. Germline CDR1 is MDHEN and CDR2 is SYDVKM. V lost 2 bases and J lost 3, with 8 bases in between. CDR3 sequence: CASSLSRHYEQYF. The CDR3 DNA reads as TGTGCCAGCAGTTTAAGCAGACACTACGAGCAGTACTTC.